These 30 T cell receptor beta chains share one sample of origin, sequenced in a study. TCRdb reprocessed the 5' RACE reads via MiXCR and lists one record per CDR3 protein. The sample yields 9,400 or so distinct CDR3 sequences, roughly 15% seen once. Sequencing was performed on memory CD4+ T cells sorted from blood. Subset defined: memory CD4+ T cells, CD4+CD45RO+CD25-. The origin of the receptors is a female donor with breast cancer.

V and J are TRBV29-1 and TRBJ2-5; D not certain. The CDR3 totals 10 residues. Germline V gene sequence: CDR1 SQVTM, CDR2 ANQGSEA. V was shortened by 6 bases and J by 1 base, with 3 bases between the two germline ends. The CDR3 loop reads CSVVQETQYF. The CDR3 DNA reads as TGCAGCGTCGTCCAAGAGACCCAGTACTTC.

This clonotype is labeled medium-sized (0.01 to 0.1%). The CDR3, as DNA: TGTGCCAGCCAACCTCCCCGAGGCAGCCGGGGACACACTGAAGCTTTCTTT. Translating it yields CASQPPRGSRGHTEAFF. The V gene is TRBV28, the J gene TRBJ1-1; tentatively, D is TRBD1 (5 bases). The CDR3 sequence is 17 residues long. The V gene's germline CDR1 is MDHEN and CDR2 SYDVKM. V dropped 8 bases and J dropped 3 bases, with 25 bases sitting between them.

By sample fraction, this clonotype is medium-sized. The chain uses TRBV2 and TRBJ1-2; D is possibly TRBD1 (6 bases). Looked up from germline, CDR1 is SNHLY and CDR2 is FYNNEI. The CDR3 runs 12 residues. V shed 6 bases and J shed 3 bases, with 8 bases lying between them. The CDR3 loop reads CASRRTDYGYTF. DNA for the CDR3: TGTGCCAGCAGACGGACAGACTATGGCTACACCTTC.

The sample holds many counts of this clonotype. The V gene is TRBV2, the J gene TRBJ2-5; D not resolved. The germline CDR1 and CDR2 sequences are SNHLY and FYNNEI. Trimming stripped 0 bases from V and 5 bases from J, with 4 bases between. The CDR3 covers 12 residues. In DNA form, the CDR3 reads TGTGCCAGCAGTGAAGCGGGGGAGACCCAGTACTTC. This gives the protein CASSEAGETQYF.

In this sample, this clonotype is medium-sized. The J gene is TRBJ1-2, the V gene TRBV6-5, with 7 nucleotides matching TRBD1. The CDR3 length is 13 residues. Per the germline V gene, CDR1 is MNHEY and CDR2 is SVGAGI. Trimming took 4 bases from V and 6 from J; bases not matched to a gene: 5. CDR3 loop: CASSFGTEHGYTF. Here the CDR3 DNA reads TGTGCCAGCAGTTTCGGGACAGAGCATGGCTACACCTTC.

Turning to this clonotype: With a much larger clone just one base away, this may be a read error. V and J are TRBV12-3 or TRBV12-4 and TRBJ2-6; D assignment may be TRBD1 or TRBD2 (5 bases each). The CDR3 length is 14 residues. CDR3 sequence: CVSSLGPGANVLTF. The DNA of the CDR3 is TGTGTCAGCAGCTTGGGACCAGGGGCCAACGTCCTGACTTTC.

This clonotype appeared a few times. The CDR3 here is CASSPRQGSYGYTF. The CDR3 region has the DNA TGTGCCAGCAGCCCCCGACAGGGAAGCTATGGCTACACCTTC. The rearrangement links TRBV3-1 to TRBJ1-2; 7 bases fit TRBD1. The CDR3 is 14 amino acids. V shed 4 bases and J 4 bases; nucleotides not matched to a gene: 6. The germline CDR1 and CDR2 sequences are LGHDT and YNNKEL (reference sequence).

This clonotype is deemed medium-sized (0.01 to 0.1%). Germline and junction disagree at one end, which may indicate a read error. The V gene is TRBV27, the J gene TRBJ2-2; D unresolved. CDR1 is MNHEY and CDR2 is SMNVEV in the germline V gene (reference sequence). The CDR3 loop spans 14 amino acids. This CDR3 is CASRLLPASGELFF. Here the CDR3 DNA reads TGTGCCAGCAGATTATTACCGGCCAGCGGGGAGCTGTTTTTT.

For this clonotype: This may be a read error, as it is one base from a much larger clone. The genes are TRBV28 and TRBJ2-6; 8 bases line up with TRBD1. Germline assignment: CDR1 MDHEN and CDR2 SYDVKM. The CDR3 is 18 residues long. The CDR3 DNA reads TGTGCCTGCAGCCCCTCGACAGGGGTCCACTCTGGGGCCAACGTCCTGACTTTC. It is translated as CACSPSTGVHSGANVLTF. The entire variable domain, with the rest obtained from reference TRBV28 and TRBJ2-6, is as follows: DVKVTQSSRYLVKRTGEKVFLECVQDMDHENMFWYRQDPGLGLRLIYFSYDVKMKEKGDIPEGYSVSREKKERFSLILESASTNQTSMYLCACSPSTGVHSGANVLTFGAGSRLTVL.

This clonotype was counted at least ten times. The rearrangement uses TRBV6-1 and TRBJ1-1; no reliable D call. The V and J ends lost 4 bases and 5 bases respectively, with 8 bases between them. Per the germline V gene, CDR1 is MNHNS and CDR2 is SASEGT. The CDR3 extends over 12 amino acids. Here the CDR3 DNA reads TGTGCCAGCAGTGTGCTGGCGACTGAAGCTTTCTTT. This encodes CASSVLATEAFF.

This clonotype rates as medium-sized. The chain has TRBV6-2 or TRBV6-3 and TRBJ1-5, with D unresolved. The CDR3 contains 14 residues. V lost 7 bases to trimming and J lost 0 bases, with 10 bases between them. Germline CDR1 reads MNHEY; CDR2 reads SVGEGT. CDR3 sequence reads: CASTDTDSNQPQHF. CDR3 bases: TGTGCCAGCACCGACACCGATAGCAATCAGCCCCAGCATTTT.

This clonotype is classed as medium-sized. The J gene is TRBJ2-2, the V gene TRBV5-1, with no clear D. The germline gives CDR1 SGHRS, CDR2 YFSETQ. This CDR3 contains 14 residues. Trimming cost V 1 base and J 5 bases, with 9 bases left between them. In DNA form, the CDR3 reads TGCGCCAGCAGCTTGCTCTCGGCGACCGGGGAGCTGTTTTTT. Translating gives CASSLLSATGELFF.

In this sample, this clonotype turned up many times. The rearrangement uses TRBV12-3 or TRBV12-4 and TRBJ2-2, with 8 bases fitting TRBD2. V gave up 5 bases and J gave up 6 bases; unmatched junction bases: 14. The CDR3 runs to 17 residues. The chain's CDR3 is CASSLAPGGRIPGELFF. For the CDR3, the DNA is TGTGCCAGCAGTCTCGCCCCTGGCGGGAGGATCCCCGGGGAGCTGTTTTTT.

By frequency in the sample, this clonotype is medium-sized. The V and J genes are TRBV21-1 and TRBJ1-1. TRBV21-1 corresponds to a pseudogene. The CDR3 is 14 residues long. CDR3 nucleotide sequence: TGTGCCACCATATGGGTCGGTCTGAACACTGAAGCTTTCTTT. It codes for CATIWVGLNTEAFF.

The chain is built from TRBV20-1 and TRBJ2-1, with TRBD2 identical over 16 bases. The CDR3 loop spans 15 amino acids. Germline CDR1 is DFQATT and CDR2 is SNEGSKA (reference sequence). After removal of 6 bases from V and 7 bases from J, the junction contained 6 bases not matched to a gene. CDR3 bases: TGCAGTGCAGGGACTAGCGGGGGGGCGAGGAATGAGCAGTTCTTC. It yields the protein CSAGTSGGARNEQFF.

To note about this clonotype: The CDR3 does not end in the conserved phenylalanine or tryptophan, so this is likely a read error. The J gene is TRBJ2-7, the V gene TRBV20-1, with 9 bases lining up with TRBD2. Trimming at V came to 5 bases and at J to 5 bases, leaving 10 bases not matched to a gene. The length of the CDR3 is 14 residues. CDR1 DFQATT and CDR2 SNEGSKA come from the germline V gene (reference sequence). The CDR3 DNA is TGCAGTGCTCAACCGGGACTAGCAATCCACGAGCAGTACTTA. Protein sequence: CSAQPGLAIHEQYL.

As concerns this clonotype: The CDR3 ends on some other residue instead of the conserved phenylalanine or tryptophan, so this is likely a read error. The limits of the CDR3 on the DNA are not certain, so only TCRdb's listed CDR3 is given. The rearrangement links TRBV25-1 to TRBJ2-7. Per germline, CDR1 MGHDK and CDR2 SYGVNS. Both ends counted, the CDR3 spans 13 residues. The CDR3 spells CASSDSDQYEQHS.

This clonotype is deemed medium-sized. This sequence joins TRBV5-1 and TRBJ2-1; weak D call: TRBD1 (5 bases). The CDR3 runs to 14 residues. Germline V CDR1 and CDR2: SGHRS, YFSETQ. V was pared by 5 bases and J by 5 bases, with 14 bases between. CDR3 coding DNA: TGCGCCAGCAGTTGGCCAGGGCCAAACAATGAGCAGTTCTTC. Translating gives CASSWPGPNNEQFF.

This clonotype is medium-sized (0.01 to 0.1%). The chain employs TRBV4-1 and TRBJ2-7; 12 bases agree with TRBD2. V dropped 6 bases and J dropped 7; count of bases not matched to a gene: 4. The CDR3 runs 13 residues. Germline CDR1 is MGHRA and CDR2 is YSYEKL. The CDR3 loop reads CASRGLAGREQYF. The CDR3 DNA reads TGCGCCAGCAGAGGACTAGCGGGACGGGAGCAGTACTTC.

This clonotype is termed medium-sized. V is TRBV10-3 and J is TRBJ1-1; D is possibly TRBD1 (5 bases). The CDR3 is made up of 16 amino acids. Germline V lookup: CDR1 ENHRY, CDR2 SYGVKD. V lost 2 bases, J lost 2 bases, and 15 bases lay in between. This CDR3 is CAISEGAWGPNTEAFF. CDR3 DNA sequence: TGTGCCATCAGTGAGGGGGCGTGGGGACCTAACACTGAAGCTTTCTTT.

This clonotype was picked up many times. The V and J genes are TRBV9 and TRBJ1-6; TRBD1 matches 11 bases. The CDR3 totals 15 residues. V trimming: 3 bases; J trimming: 12 bases; junction bases outside the gene matches: 8. Germline CDR1 and CDR2: SGDLS and YYNGEE. CDR3 protein: CASSEGTGGTGPLHF. The CDR3 bases are TGTGCCAGCAGCGAGGGGACAGGGGGTACGGGACCCCTCCACTTT. The full variable domain, completed using reference TRBV9 and TRBJ1-6, is DSGVTQTPKHLITATGQRVTLRCSPRSGDLSVYWYQQSLDQGLQFLIQYYNGEERAKGNILERFSAQQFPDLHSELNLSSLELGDSALYFCASSEGTGGTGPLHFGNGTRLTVT.

This clonotype has at least ten counts. The V and J genes are TRBV9 and TRBJ1-1; maybe TRBD1 (5 bases). The germline CDR1 and CDR2 sequences are SGDLS and YYNGEE. Trimming took 0 bases from V and 5 from J, leaving 11 bases between them. This CDR3 region has 14 residues. The CDR3 DNA reads TGTGCCAGCAGCGTAGAAGAGGGGCAGACTGAAGCTTTCTTT. Translated, it gives CASSVEEGQTEAFF.

Remarks on this clonotype: The CDR3 ends on some other residue instead of the conserved phenylalanine or tryptophan, so this is likely a read error. The rearrangement joins TRBV5-1 to TRBJ2-1; D unresolved. The CDR3 is 16 residues long. Deletions cut 6 bases from V and 0 bases from J, with 16 bases between. Germline V gene lookup returns CDR1 SGHRS and CDR2 YFSETQ. The CDR3: CASTSRPYSSYNEQFS. CDR3 bases: TGCGCCAGCACCTCGAGGCCATACAGCTCCTACAATGAGCAGTTCTCC.

By sample fraction, this clonotype is medium-sized. The V gene is TRBV27, the J gene TRBJ2-5; D remains unclear. CDR1 is MNHEY and CDR2 is SMNVEV in the germline V gene (reference sequence). The CDR3 loop spans 11 amino acids. The V end was cut by 8 bases, the J end by 1 base, with 5 bases between. CDR3 sequence (DNA): TGTGCCAGCGGAACCCAAGAGACCCAGTACTTC. This sequence encodes CASGTQETQYF.

In its sample, this clonotype ranks as medium-sized. The V gene is TRBV9, the J gene TRBJ2-5; 9 nucleotides agree with TRBD2. Germline V gene lookup returns CDR1 SGDLS and CDR2 YYNGEE. J gave up 4 bases and V 0 bases, and 4 bases lay outside the gene matches. The CDR3 runs 15 residues. The CDR3, as DNA: TGTGCCAGCAGCGTAGCGGCTAGCGGGGTAGAGACCCAGTACTTC. Its translation is CASSVAASGVETQYF. The full variable domain, with the rest looked up from reference TRBV9 and TRBJ2-5, is DSGVTQTPKHLITATGQRVTLRCSPRSGDLSVYWYQQSLDQGLQFLIQYYNGEERAKGNILERFSAQQFPDLHSELNLSSLELGDSALYFCASSVAASGVETQYFGPGTRLLVL.

Points on this clonotype: Likely a read error: the CDR3 ends without its conserved phenylalanine or tryptophan. The chain employs TRBV5-5 and TRBJ2-5; TRBD1 agrees at 10 bases. The germline V gene has CDR1 SGHKS and CDR2 YYEKEE (reference sequence). Losses at the gene ends were 1 base for V and 1 base for J; bases not matched to a gene: 4. CDR3 length: 16 amino acids. CDR3 residues: CASSLNRQGAQETQYL. The CDR3 DNA sequence: TGTGCCAGCAGCTTGAATCGACAGGGGGCCCAAGAGACCCAGTACCTC.

This clonotype was found a few times. This may be a read error, as it is one base from a much larger clone. The J gene is TRBJ2-1, the V gene TRBV12-3 or TRBV12-4; the D is unclear. This CDR3 region has 17 residues. V was pared by 3 bases and J by 0 bases, with 15 bases between. For the CDR3, the DNA is TGTGCCAGCAGTTTTTCCCTCTATTCTTTCTCCTACAATGAGCAGTTCTTC. Protein: CASSFSLYSFSYNEQFF.

By sample share, this clonotype is medium-sized. This chain joins TRBV12-3 or TRBV12-4 and TRBJ2-3, with TRBD1 matching 10 bases. Unmatched junction bases numbered 4, after V lost 6 bases and J lost 4 bases. The CDR3 totals 14 residues. The CDR3 protein is CASSLTGGADTQYF. DNA of the CDR3: TGTGCCAGCAGCCTGACAGGGGGCGCAGATACGCAGTATTTT.

This clonotype has just a few counts. One end of the junction fails to match germline, which may point to a read error. CDR3 DNA sequence: TGTGCCAGCAACTTAGAGGGGGCGAAGCAGTACTTC. Its translation is CASNLEGAKQYF. The chain joins TRBV7-6 to TRBJ2-7; 7 nucleotides align to TRBD1. Germline V gene sequence: CDR1 SGHVS, CDR2 FNYEAQ. The CDR3 runs 12 residues.

This clonotype was recorded only once. The CDR3 protein is CSATLGQAGANVLTF. DNA for the CDR3: TGCAGTGCTACCCTCGGACAGGCTGGGGCCAACGTCCTGACTTTC. The chain combines TRBV20-1 with TRBJ2-6; 7 nucleotides agree with TRBD1. The CDR3 runs 15 residues. J was trimmed by 2 bases and V by 4 bases; bases with no gene match: 5. Per germline, CDR1 DFQATT and CDR2 SNEGSKA (reference sequence).